What follows is one T cell receptor beta chain and its context. The antigen it recognizes is unknown. No base quality information exists; no much larger clone differs at one position. The data originate from a study of graft-versus-host responses after intestinal transplantation (dated by TCRdb to the early 2020s). With respect to the entire study: Multivisceral, liver-intestinal, or isolated intestinal transplants were received by the recipients. Samples from a few later patients were sequenced in-house on an Illumina MiSeq with MiXCR processing rather than by the commercial service. Every recipient was given anti-thymocyte globulin induction, then maintenance tacrolimus and steroids for roughly 3 years. After intestinal transplantation, graft-versus-host and host-versus-graft alloreactive T cell clones in the graft, circulation and bone marrow were tracked using bulk TCR-beta CDR3 sequencing. Alloreactive clones were identified by sequencing pre-transplant mixed lymphocyte reaction products and comparing these products with unstimulated pre-transplant donor and recipient T cells. The cohort enrolled roughly 25 intestinal transplant recipients including one retransplant, and a few patients lacking pretransplant specimens were excluded. Donor T cell macrochimerism was defined as a peak of at least 4% donor T cells among recipient peripheral blood mononuclear cells. The full study reports these points: Early after transplant, peak levels of circulating GvH clones were associated with declines in HvG clones. In the allografts of patients with donor T cell macrochimerism, GvH to HvG T cell clonal ratios were high. GvH clones turned up in recipient bone marrow, with some appearing earlier in ileal mucosa or blood, a pattern consistent with an intestinal mucosal origin. The conclusions were limited by the relatively low number and heterogeneity of the intestinal transplant patients.

CDR1 is given as SGHTA and CDR2 as FQGNSA, both from the germline V gene. V has 2 bases trimmed and J has 5 bases trimmed; junction bases matching no gene number 7. The CDR3 contains 15 residues, cysteine and phenylalanine counted. Here the CDR3 DNA is all that survives: 45 bases in frame from base 1. Library preparation was by the immunoSEQ multiplex PCR assay. In most patients, genomic DNA was isolated using the Qiagen DNeasy Blood and Tissue Kit and sent frozen to Adaptive Biotechnologies for TCR sequencing. High-throughput TCR-beta CDR3 sequencing of genomic DNA from most patients was performed by Adaptive Biotechnologies. In the original analysis: TCR sequencing data were retrieved from Adaptive's ImmunoSEQ software for 15 to 20 patients, whereas a few other patients were processed with MiXCR and VDJtools. To correct CD4 versus CD8 sorting errors, sequences present in both subsets at a frequency ratio below 5:1 were removed. CDR3 nucleotide sequences shared by donor and recipient were removed because the origin of these sequences could not be assigned. Alloreactive clones required at least 2-fold expansion over unstimulated cells and minimum CFSE-low frequency of 0.002% (template counts) or 0.001% (read counts). A clone was considered mappable if detected in the sequenced pre-transplant spleen, lymph node, or MLR CFSE-low populations of the donor or recipient. The cumulative frequency of alloreactive clones was calculated as a percentage of all sequences, weighted by copy number. This is the immuneACCESS table as TCRdb keeps it, with only in-frame sequences that have V and J called. A part of the clones is gone; compared with another copy, unresolved V genes explain less than half, and the rest is unexplained. That table gives V, J and clone size, and the DNA gave D and trimming. Here the sample has fewer than 65,000 clones; 89% occur a single time. The ten largest make up 0.62% of the sample.

Interpreted using the paper, the time point label stands for: cells obtained before transplantation from donor or recipient. CD3+CD4+ and CD3+CD8+ populations were FACS-sorted from unstimulated pre-transplant donor and recipient cells taken from spleen or lymph nodes. The sample was unstimulated CD4+ T cells sorted from spleen or lymph node cells, taken before transplant. The TCR comes from a human donor who was the organ donor for an intestinal transplant. The chain joins TRBV7-2 to TRBJ1-1; a stretch of 8 junction bases matches TRBD1. The bases read TGTGCCAGCAGCTTAAATGGCCAGGGGGCGACTGAAGCTTTCTTT. This is translated as CASSLNGQGATEAFF.